This TCR beta chain was recorded in a study of T cells in Graves' hyperthyroidism and ophthalmopathy. Amplified TCR beta CDR3 regions derived from RNA transcripts. Primed by the HTBI set, a first-round RT-PCR was run on the TCR CDR3. TCRdb re-called the multiplex PCR reads through MiXCR, storing one row per CDR3 protein. The data contain some 510,000 distinct CDR3 sequences, about 20% of them seen just once; the ten biggest clones take up roughly 29%. Germline CDR1 reads MDHEN; CDR2 reads SYDVKM. Trimming stripped 2 bases from V and 5 bases from J, with 18 bases between. The CDR3 runs 16 residues. This clonotype has just a few counts.

This TCR was sampled from a man aged 18 to 35 with Graves' hyperthyroidism. The chain uses TRBV28 and TRBJ2-5, with D tentatively TRBD1 (5 bases). The sequencing input was blood. CDR3 in amino acids: CASSLVTEVAGETQYF. The CDR3, as DNA: TGTGCCAGCAGTTTAGTGACAGAGGTAGCCGGGGAGACCCAGTACTTC.